This T cell receptor (beta chain) was obtained from a study of control samples from healthy donors and cancer patients. V was clipped by 0 bases and J by 6 bases; unmatched bases: 3. Germline values: CDR1 SGDLS, CDR2 YYNGEE. This CDR3 has 14 residues. The data were produced by immunoSEQ multiplex PCR, yet TCRdb's version contains in-frame clones alone and is incomplete. This sample yields 120,000 or so clones, of which almost 95% are seen a single time; 0.55% to 0.65% belongs to the top ten. Sequencing was carried out using PBMCs. The chain combines TRBV9 with TRBJ2-1, with 7 bases matching TRBD1. The TCR originated in a man older than 75 with head and neck cancer. CDR3 in amino acids: CASSVGQGGNEQFF. CDR3 nucleotides: TGTGCCAGCAGCGTAGGACAGGGCGGCAATGAGCAGTTCTTC.